This T cell receptor (beta chain) derives from a study of OX40 agonist ivuxolimab in advanced cancers. Study-wide points: Averaging showed that CD8+ T cells had more expanded clones than CD4+ did. Clonal expansion in partial responders at 0.1-3.0 mg/kg ranked among the lowest. Also showing low normalized T-cell clonal expansion were some of the nonresponders.

Clones were sequenced by immunoSEQ multiplex PCR, and TCRdb holds only the in-frame ones, with some missing. Altogether 70,000 or so clones are present, 92% being singletons, with the ten largest covering over 6%. The CDR3 spans 13 residues. Germline V CDR1 and CDR2: ENHRY, SYGVKD. Trimming took off 10 bases at V and 4 bases at J, with 14 bases between the two ends. Details on this clone: What it binds is unknown.

No patient had autoimmune disease or received systemic immunosuppression. Sequencing was performed on CD4+ or CD8+ T cells sorted from blood, taken in a trial of the OX40 agonist ivuxolimab. The clonotype comes from an adult with an advanced solid tumor such as melanoma, head and neck, liver or kidney cancer. The genes are TRBV10-3 and TRBJ1-5; D remains unclear. The CDR3 is CATGSIWNQPQHF. The CDR3 DNA follows: TGTGCCACAGGCTCGATATGGAATCAGCCCCAGCATTTT.